Listed below are T cell receptor beta chains from one sample, sequenced in a study of cytomegalovirus exposure and HLA in healthy donors. Profiled with immunoSEQ multiplex PCR; TCRdb holds only in-frame clones, not every one. Here the sample table reports tens of thousands of clones. The specimen was PBMCs. The receptors stem from a female donor in good health and CMV-seronegative. Both conserved end residues are trimmed from each CDR3. The size entry is marked missing in some rows and otherwise reads once, few, many or a size class.

>-|TRBV25-1
ASSGPDENIQY
>-|TRBV5-1
ASSFGTVYGYT
>-|TRBV5-6
ASSSPSGDWTGELF
>-|TRBV15
ATSSRLAQETQY
>-|TRBV6-4
ASSDSESSGELF
>-|TRBV19
ASSTGTSANTGELF
>-|TRBV5-1
ASSHGRTTEAF
>-|TRBV7-7
ASSPLSGGSPGANVLT
>-|TRBV7-7
ASSLGRGTGNTIY
>-|TRBV29-1
SVGEQGSQPQH
>-|TRBV28
ASSFERRRSRTGGYNEQF
>-|TRBV19
ASSSMRGGEQY
>-|TRBV19
ASSITSIRNQPQH
>-|TRBV10-1
ASSESGREETQY
>-|TRBV6-4
ASSDSTGQPQH
>-|TRBV28
ASRGSGSRNEQF
>-|TRBV7-8
ASSLNRGQGYSPLH
>-|TRBV6-4
ASSDSRRGAGGELF
>-|TRBV7-9
ATRGGSYEQY
>-|TRBV5-1
ASSLDPRDNSYNEQF
>-|TRBV4-1
ASSQDAGGYNEQF
>-|TRBV2
ASSSTDRGNQPQH
>-|TRBV5-4
ASSRSGVAYEQY
>-|TRBV5-8
ASSGAGNQETQY
>-|TRBV5-1
ASSPSGSDNEQF
>-|TRBV28
ASSRTVPKAQH
>-|TRBV4-3
ASSHSGTGGIDTQY
>-|TRBV15
ATSRARGSGNTIY
>-|TRBV6-5
ASRKGQVNTGELF
>-|TRBV5-6
ASSHYPRQGNNEQF
>-|TRBV29-1
SVYERMQETQY
>-|TRBV7-2
ATERGGLTDTQY
>-|TRBV7-9
ASSLVSHTEAF
>-|TRBV5-1
ASSPVPGGSEAF
>-|TRBV9
ASSVGGGEGNQPQH
>-|TRBV7-2
ASSPSGTGGAYEQY
>-|TRBV13
ASSFPPGEDTGELF
>medium-sized|TRBV4-3
ASSQENGYRTIY
>-|TRBV7-2
ASSFPAGQTLPGELF
>-|TRBV11-2
ASSLVGRGGSTDTQY
>-|TRBV18
ASSPQGQLANYGYT
>-|TRBV5-6
ASSAGTGSYEQY
>-|TRBV9
ASSVDGGVTDTQY
>-|TRBV6-5
ASSRDSTSEKLF
>-|TRBV5-1
ASQLGSGGETQY
>-|TRBV7-7
ASSSGQGGRNEQF
>-|TRBV4-1
ASSLTSGGITDTQY
>-|TRBV2
ASSEDQRGGYT
>-|TRBV28
ASSLQGFISPLH
>-|TRBV6-5
ASSYPGTGTYGYT
>-|TRBV27
ASSLRGNYGYT
>-|TRBV5-1
ASSRGQGQDGYT
>-|TRBV28
ASSLGQGYEQY
>-|TRBV19
ASSIEGAKQY
>-|TRBV11-3
ASSLDWGPSYEQY
>-|TRBV18
ASSPERRPGQY
>-|TRBV11-2
ASSLVQNEKLF
>-|TRBV28
ASSLSPGVGPYEQY